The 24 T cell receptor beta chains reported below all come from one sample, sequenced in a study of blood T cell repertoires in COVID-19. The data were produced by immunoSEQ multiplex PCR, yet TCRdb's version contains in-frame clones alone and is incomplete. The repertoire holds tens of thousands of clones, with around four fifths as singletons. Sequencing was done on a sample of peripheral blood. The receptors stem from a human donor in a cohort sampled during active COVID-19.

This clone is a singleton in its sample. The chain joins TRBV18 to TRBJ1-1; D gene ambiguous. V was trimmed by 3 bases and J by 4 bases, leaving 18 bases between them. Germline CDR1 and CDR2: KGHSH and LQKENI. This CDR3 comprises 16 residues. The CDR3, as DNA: TGTGCCAGCTCACCCCACCCGGGTTCGGTGGGCACTGAAGCTTTCTTT. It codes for CASSPHPGSVGTEAFF.

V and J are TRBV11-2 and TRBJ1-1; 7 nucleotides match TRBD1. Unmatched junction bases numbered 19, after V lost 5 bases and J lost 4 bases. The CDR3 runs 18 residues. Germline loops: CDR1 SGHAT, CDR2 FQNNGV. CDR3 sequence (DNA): TGTGCCAGCAGCCGAACCCTGATCTCTAAGACAGGGACCACTGAAGCTTTCTTT. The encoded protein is CASSRTLISKTGTTEAFF.

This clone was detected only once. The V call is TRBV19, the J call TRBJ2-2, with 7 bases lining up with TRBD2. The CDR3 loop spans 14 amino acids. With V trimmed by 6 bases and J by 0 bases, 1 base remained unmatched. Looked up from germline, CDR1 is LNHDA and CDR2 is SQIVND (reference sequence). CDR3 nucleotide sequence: TGTGCCAGTAGAGGGACTACGAACACCGGGGAGCTGTTTTTT. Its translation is CASRGTTNTGELFF.

In DNA form, the CDR3 reads TGTGCCAGCAGCCCCCGACGAGGGGAGACCCAGTACTTC. Amino acids: CASSPRRGETQYF. This rearrangement joins TRBV7-3 to TRBJ2-5; D possibly corresponds to TRBD2 (5 bases). This CDR3 contains 13 residues. Germline assignment: CDR1 SGHTA and CDR2 FQGTGA. V lost 5 bases and J 5 bases, leaving 12 bases between the germline ends.

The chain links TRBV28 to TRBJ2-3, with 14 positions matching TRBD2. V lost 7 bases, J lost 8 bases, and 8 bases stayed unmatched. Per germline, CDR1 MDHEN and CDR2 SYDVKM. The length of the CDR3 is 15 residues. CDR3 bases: TGTGCCAGCACCAGGGGGACTAGCGGGAGAGGTACGCAGTATTTT. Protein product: CASTRGTSGRGTQYF.

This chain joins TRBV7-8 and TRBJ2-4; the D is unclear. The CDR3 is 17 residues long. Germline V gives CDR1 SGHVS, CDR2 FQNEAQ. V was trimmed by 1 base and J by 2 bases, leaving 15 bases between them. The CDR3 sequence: CASSLGPLGSTKNIQYF. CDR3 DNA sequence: TGTGCCAGCAGCTTAGGGCCCTTGGGTAGCACCAAAAACATTCAGTACTTC.

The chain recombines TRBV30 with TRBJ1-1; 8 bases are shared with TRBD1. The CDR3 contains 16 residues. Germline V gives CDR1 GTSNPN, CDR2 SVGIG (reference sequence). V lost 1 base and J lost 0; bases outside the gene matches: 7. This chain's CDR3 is CAWSGRTGTMNTEAFF. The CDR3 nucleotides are TGTGCCTGGAGTGGAAGGACAGGGACCATGAACACTGAAGCTTTCTTT.

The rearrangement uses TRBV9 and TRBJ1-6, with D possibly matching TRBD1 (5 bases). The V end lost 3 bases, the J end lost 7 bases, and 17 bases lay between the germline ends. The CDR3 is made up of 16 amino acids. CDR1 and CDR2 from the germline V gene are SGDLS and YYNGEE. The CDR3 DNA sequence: TGTGCCAGCAGCGGGAGATCAGGGAGCGGGAATTCACCCCTCCACTTT. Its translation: CASSGRSGSGNSPLHF.

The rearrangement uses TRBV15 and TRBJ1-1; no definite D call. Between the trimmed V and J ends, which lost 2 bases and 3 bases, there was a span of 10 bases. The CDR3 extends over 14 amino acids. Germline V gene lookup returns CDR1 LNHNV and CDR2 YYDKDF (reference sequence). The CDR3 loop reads CATSRKQLYTEAFF. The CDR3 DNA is TGTGCCACCAGCAGAAAACAGTTATACACTGAAGCTTTCTTT.

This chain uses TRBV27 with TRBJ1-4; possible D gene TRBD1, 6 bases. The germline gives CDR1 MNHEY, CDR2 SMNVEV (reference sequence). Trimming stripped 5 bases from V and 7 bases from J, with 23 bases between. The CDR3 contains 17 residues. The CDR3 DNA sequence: TGTGCCAGCAGTCCCCAAGGGGGTGGGTTTAAGGGTGAAAAACTGTTTTTT. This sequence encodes CASSPQGGGFKGEKLFF.

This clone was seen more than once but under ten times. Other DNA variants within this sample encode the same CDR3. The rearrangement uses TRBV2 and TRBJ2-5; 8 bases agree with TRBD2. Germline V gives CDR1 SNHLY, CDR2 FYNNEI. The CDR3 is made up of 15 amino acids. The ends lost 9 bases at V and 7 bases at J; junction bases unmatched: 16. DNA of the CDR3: TGTGCCAGTTCGGGGGCCGGGGGGGGCCGTGGGACCCAGTACTTC. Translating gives CASSGAGGGRGTQYF. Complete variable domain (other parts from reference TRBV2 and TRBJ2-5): EPEVTQTPSHQVTQMGQEVILRCVPISNHLYFYWYRQILGQKVEFLVSFYNNEISEKSEIFDDQFSVERPDGSNFTLKIRSTKLEDSAMYFCASSGAGGGRGTQYFGPGTRLLVL.

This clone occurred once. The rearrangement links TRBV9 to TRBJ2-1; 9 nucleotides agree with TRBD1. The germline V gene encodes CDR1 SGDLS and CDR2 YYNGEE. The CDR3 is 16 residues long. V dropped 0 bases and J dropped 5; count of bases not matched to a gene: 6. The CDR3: CASSVGTGARDNEQFF. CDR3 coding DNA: TGTGCCAGCAGCGTAGGGACAGGGGCTCGGGACAATGAGCAGTTCTTC.

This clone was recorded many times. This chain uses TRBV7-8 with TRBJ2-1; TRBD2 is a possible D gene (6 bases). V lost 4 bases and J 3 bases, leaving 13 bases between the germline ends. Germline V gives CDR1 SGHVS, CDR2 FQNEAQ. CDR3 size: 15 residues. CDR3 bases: TGTGCCAGCAGCTCACGGGGCGGGGTCTACAATGAGCAGTTCTTC. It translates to CASSSRGGVYNEQFF. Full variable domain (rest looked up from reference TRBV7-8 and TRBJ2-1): GAGVSQSPRYKVAKRGQDVALRCDPISGHVSLFWYQQALGQGPEFLTYFQNEAQLDKSGLPSDRFFAERPEGSVSTLKIQRTQQEDSAVYLCASSSRGGVYNEQFFGPGTRLTVL.

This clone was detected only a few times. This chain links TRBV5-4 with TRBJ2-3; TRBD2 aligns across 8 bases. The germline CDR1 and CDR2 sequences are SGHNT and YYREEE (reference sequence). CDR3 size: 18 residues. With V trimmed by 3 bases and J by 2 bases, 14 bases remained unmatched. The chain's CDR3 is CASSSPQGAGAFTDTQYF. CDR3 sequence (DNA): TGTGCCAGCAGCTCCCCCCAGGGAGCGGGGGCTTTCACAGATACGCAGTATTTT.

As DNA, the CDR3 is TGTGCCTGGAGTAGGCGGGGACAGGGGCTGCGAGAGACCCAGTACTTC. Translation gives CAWSRRGQGLRETQYF. This sequence joins TRBV30 and TRBJ2-5, with TRBD1 matching over 10 bases. Unmatched junction bases numbered 10, after V lost 2 bases and J lost 4 bases. The V gene's germline CDR1 is GTSNPN and CDR2 SVGIG (reference sequence). The CDR3 consists of 16 residues.

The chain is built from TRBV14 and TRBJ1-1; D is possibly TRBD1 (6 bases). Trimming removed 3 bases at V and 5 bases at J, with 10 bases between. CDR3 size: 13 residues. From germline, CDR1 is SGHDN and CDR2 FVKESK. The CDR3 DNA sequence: TGTGCCAGCAGCCAGGACAGAGTTACTGAAGCTTTCTTT. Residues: CASSQDRVTEAFF.

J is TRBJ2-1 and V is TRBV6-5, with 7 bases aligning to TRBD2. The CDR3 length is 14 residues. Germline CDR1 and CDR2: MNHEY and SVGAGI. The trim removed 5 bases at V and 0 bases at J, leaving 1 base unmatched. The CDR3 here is CASSLAASYNEQFF. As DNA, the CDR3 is TGTGCCAGCAGTCTAGCGGCCTCCTACAATGAGCAGTTCTTC.

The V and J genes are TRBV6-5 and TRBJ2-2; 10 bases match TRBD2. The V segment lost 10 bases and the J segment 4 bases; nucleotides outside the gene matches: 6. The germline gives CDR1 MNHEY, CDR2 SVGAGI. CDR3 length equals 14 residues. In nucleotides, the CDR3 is TGTGCCACCAAGCGGGAGGGCCGCACCGGGGAGCTGTTTTTT. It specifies CATKREGRTGELFF.

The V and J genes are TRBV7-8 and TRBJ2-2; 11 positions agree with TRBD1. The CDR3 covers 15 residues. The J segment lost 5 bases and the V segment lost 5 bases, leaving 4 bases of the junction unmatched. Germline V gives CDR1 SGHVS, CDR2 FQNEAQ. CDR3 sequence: CASSQDRGLTGELFF. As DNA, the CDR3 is TGTGCCAGCAGCCAGGACAGGGGGCTTACCGGGGAGCTGTTTTTT.

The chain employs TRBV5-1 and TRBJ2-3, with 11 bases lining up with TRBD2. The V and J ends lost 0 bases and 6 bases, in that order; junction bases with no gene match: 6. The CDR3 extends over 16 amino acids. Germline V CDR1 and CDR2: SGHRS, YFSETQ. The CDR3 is CASSLARIAGGDTQYF. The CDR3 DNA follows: TGCGCCAGCAGCTTGGCCCGTATAGCGGGAGGGGATACGCAGTATTTT. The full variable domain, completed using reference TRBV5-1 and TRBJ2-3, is KAGVTQTPRYLIKTRGQQVTLSCSPISGHRSVSWYQQTPGQGLQFLFEYFSETQRNKGNFPGRFSGRQFSNSRSEMNVSTLELGDSALYLCASSLARIAGGDTQYFGPGTRLTVL.

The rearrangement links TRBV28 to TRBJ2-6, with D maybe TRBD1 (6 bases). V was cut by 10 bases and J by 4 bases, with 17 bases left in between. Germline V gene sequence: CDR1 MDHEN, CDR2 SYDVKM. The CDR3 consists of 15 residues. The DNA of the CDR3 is TGTGCCACCAACAGGGATAGCAGCGGGGCCAACGTCCTGACTTTC. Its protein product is CATNRDSSGANVLTF.

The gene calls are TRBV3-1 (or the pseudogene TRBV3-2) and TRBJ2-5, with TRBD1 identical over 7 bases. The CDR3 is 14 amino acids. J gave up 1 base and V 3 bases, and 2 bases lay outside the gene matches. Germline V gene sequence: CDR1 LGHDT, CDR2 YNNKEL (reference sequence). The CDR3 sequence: CASSHWDSQETQYF. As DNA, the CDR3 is TGTGCCAGCAGCCACTGGGACAGCCAAGAGACCCAGTACTTC.

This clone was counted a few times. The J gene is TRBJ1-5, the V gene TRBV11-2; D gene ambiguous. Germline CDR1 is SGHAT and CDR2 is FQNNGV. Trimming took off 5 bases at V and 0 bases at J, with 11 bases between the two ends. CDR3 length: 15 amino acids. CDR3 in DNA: TGTGCCAGCAGCCCAGAGGGCTATAGCAATCAGCCCCAGCATTTT. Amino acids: CASSPEGYSNQPQHF.

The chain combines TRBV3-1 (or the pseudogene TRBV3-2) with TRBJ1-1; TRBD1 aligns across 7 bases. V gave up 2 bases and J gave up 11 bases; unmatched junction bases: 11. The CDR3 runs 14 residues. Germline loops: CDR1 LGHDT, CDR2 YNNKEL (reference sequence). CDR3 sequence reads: CASSQRSGGLKAFF. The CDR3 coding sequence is TGTGCCAGCAGCCAACGGTCAGGGGGGCTAAAGGCTTTCTTT.